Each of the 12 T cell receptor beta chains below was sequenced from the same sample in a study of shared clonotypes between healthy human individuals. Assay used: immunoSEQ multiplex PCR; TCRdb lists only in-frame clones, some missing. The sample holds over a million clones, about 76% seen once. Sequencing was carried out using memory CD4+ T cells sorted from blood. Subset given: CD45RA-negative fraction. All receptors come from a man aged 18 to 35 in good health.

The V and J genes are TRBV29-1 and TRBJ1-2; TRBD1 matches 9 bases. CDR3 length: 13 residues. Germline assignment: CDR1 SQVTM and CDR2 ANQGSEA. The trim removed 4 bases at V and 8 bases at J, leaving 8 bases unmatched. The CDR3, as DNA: TGCAGCGTTGCTGGGGGGACAGGGTACGGCTACACCTTC. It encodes CSVAGGTGYGYTF.

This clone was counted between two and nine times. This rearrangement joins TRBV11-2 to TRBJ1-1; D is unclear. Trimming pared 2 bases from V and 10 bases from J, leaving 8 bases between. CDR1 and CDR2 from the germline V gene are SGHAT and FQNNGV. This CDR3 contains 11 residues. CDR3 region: CASSLKGAAFF. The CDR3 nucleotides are TGTGCCAGCAGCTTAAAGGGCGCAGCTTTCTTT.

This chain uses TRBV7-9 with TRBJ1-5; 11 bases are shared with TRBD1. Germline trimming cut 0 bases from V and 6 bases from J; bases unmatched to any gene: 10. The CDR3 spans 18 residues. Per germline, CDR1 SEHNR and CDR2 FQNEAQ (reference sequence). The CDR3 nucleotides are TGTGCCAGCAGCTTAGCCTTGTCCGGGACAGGGGGAGGTCAGCCCCAGCATTTT. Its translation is CASSLALSGTGGGQPQHF.

The chain's CDR3 is CASSRGDSGGYTF. In DNA, the CDR3 is TGTGCCAGCAGCCGGGGTGACTCGGGGGGCTACACCTTC. The chain carries TRBV28 and TRBJ1-2; no firm D call. The CDR3 extends over 13 amino acids. CDR1 is MDHEN, CDR2 SYDVKM, per germline. The V end was cut by 6 bases, the J end by 8 bases, with 16 bases between.

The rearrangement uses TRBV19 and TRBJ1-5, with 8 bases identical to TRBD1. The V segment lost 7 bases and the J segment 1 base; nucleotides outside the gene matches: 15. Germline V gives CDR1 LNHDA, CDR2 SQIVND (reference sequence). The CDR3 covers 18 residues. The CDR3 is CASTKTGALIESNQPQHF. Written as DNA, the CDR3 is TGTGCCAGTACCAAGACAGGGGCTCTGATAGAAAGCAATCAGCCCCAGCATTTT.

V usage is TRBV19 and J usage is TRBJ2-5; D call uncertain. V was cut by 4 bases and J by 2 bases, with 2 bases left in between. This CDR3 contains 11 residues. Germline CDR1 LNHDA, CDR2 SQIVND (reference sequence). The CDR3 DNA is TGTGCCAGTAGTAATCAAGAGACCCAGTACTTC. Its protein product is CASSNQETQYF. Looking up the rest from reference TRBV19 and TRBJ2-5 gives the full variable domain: DGGITQSPKYLFRKEGQNVTLSCEQNLNHDAMYWYRQDPGQGLRLIYYSQIVNDFQKGDIAEGYSVSREKKESFPLTVTSAQKNPTAFYLCASSNQETQYFGPGTRLLVL.

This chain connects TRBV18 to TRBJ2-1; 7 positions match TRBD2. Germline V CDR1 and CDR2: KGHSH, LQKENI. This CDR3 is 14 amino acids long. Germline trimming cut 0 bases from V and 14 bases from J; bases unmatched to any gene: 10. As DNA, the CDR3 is TGTGCCAGCTCACCACCCGGAGCGGGATGGAGGAAGTTCTTC. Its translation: CASSPPGAGWRKFF.

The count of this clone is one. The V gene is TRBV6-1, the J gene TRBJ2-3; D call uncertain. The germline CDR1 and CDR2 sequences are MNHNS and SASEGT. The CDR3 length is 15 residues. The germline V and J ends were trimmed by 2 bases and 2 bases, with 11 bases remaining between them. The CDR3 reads CASSERARLTDTQYF. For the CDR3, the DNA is TGTGCCAGCAGTGAACGGGCCAGGCTCACAGATACGCAGTATTTT.

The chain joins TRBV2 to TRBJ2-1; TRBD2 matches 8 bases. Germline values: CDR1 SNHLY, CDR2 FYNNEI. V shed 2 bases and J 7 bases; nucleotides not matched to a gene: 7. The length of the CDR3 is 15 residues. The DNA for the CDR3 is TGTGCCAGCAGTGAAAGGACTAGCATGGCGAATGAGCAGTTCTTC. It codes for CASSERTSMANEQFF.

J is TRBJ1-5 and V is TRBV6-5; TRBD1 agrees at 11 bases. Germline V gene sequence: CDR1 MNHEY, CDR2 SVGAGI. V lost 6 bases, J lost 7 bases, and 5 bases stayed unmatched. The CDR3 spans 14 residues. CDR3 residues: CASREGQGGQPQHF. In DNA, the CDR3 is TGTGCCAGCAGAGAGGGACAGGGGGGACAGCCCCAGCATTTT.

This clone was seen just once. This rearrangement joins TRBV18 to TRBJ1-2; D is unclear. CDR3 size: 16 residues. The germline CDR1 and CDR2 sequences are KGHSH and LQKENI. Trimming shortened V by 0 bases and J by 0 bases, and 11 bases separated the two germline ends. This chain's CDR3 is CASSPPVTRANYGYTF. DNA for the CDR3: TGTGCCAGCTCACCACCGGTTACAAGAGCTAACTATGGCTACACCTTC.

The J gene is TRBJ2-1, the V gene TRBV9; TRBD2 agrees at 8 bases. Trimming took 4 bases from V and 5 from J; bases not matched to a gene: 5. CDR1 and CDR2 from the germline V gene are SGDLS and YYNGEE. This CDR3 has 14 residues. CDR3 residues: CASSPGGLNNEQFF. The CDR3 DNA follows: TGTGCCAGCAGCCCGGGGGGGCTGAACAATGAGCAGTTCTTC.